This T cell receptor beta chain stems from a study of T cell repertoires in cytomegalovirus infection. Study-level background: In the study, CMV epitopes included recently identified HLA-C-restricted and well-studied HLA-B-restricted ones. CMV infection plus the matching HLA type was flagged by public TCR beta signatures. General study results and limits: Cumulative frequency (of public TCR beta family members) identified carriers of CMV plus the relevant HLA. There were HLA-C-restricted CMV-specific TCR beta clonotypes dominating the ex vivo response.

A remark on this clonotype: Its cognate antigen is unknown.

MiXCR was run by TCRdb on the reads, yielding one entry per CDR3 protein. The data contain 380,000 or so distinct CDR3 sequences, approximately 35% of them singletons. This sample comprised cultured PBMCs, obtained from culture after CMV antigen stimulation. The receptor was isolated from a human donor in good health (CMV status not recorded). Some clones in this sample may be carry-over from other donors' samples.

CDR3 region: CASSRGQGRARGANVLTF. The CDR3 nucleotides read TGTGCCAGCAGCAGAGGACAGGGGAGGGCACGTGGGGCCAACGTCCTGACTTTC. V and J are TRBV7-9 and TRBJ2-6, with 9 bases that match TRBD1. CDR3 size: 18 residues. The J segment lost 3 bases and the V segment lost 5 bases, leaving 11 bases of the junction unmatched. Germline CDR1 SEHNR, CDR2 FQNEAQ (reference sequence).